The 20 T cell receptor beta chains given below trace back to one sample, sequenced in a study of regulatory T cells in long-lasting Graves disease. As for time point: persistent/refractory GD, antithyroid drugs over 5 years with positive TRAb. Making the TCR library involved RNA that had been extracted from PBMCs. Relying on iRepertoire HTBI primers and Arm-PCR of CDR3 regions, the team built TCR beta libraries. MiXCR was run by TCRdb on the multiplex PCR reads, yielding one entry per CDR3 protein. The sample has under 450,000 distinct CDR3 sequences, 20% to 25% seen once; the top ten hold about a quarter. The sample was peripheral blood mononuclear cells (PBMCs), taken when the disease was refractory, from a patient treated with antithyroid drugs. These receptors were collected from a female donor with Graves disease.

There are a few counts of this clonotype. Here the CDR3 reads CASSLGGAQNTF. In nucleotides, the CDR3 is TGTGCCAGCAGCTTAGGCGGGGCCCAGAACACCTTC. The V and J genes are TRBV11-2 and TRBJ1-2; D may be TRBD1 (5 bases). The CDR3 is 12 residues long. Germline V lookup: CDR1 SGHAT, CDR2 FQNNGV. Trimming shortened V by 1 base and J by 12 bases, and 12 bases separated the two germline ends.

The chain couples TRBV11-2 to TRBJ1-2; D uncertain. The CDR3 runs to 16 residues. Per the germline V gene, CDR1 is SGHAT and CDR2 is FQNNGV. With 5 bases removed from V and 4 bases from J, the gap between germline ends came to 20 bases. The CDR3 sequence is CASSQDHGVVGYGYTF. The CDR3, as DNA: TGTGCCAGCAGCCAAGATCATGGGGTTGTGGGCTATGGCTACACCTTC. The variable domain in full, with the rest retrieved from reference TRBV11-2 and TRBJ1-2, is EAGVAQSPRYKIIEKRQSVAFWCNPISGHATLYWYQQILGQGPKLLIQFQNNGVVDDSQLPKDRFSAERLKGVDSTLKIQPAKLEDSAVYLCASSQDHGVVGYGYTFGSGTRLTVV.

The chain employs TRBV20-1 and TRBJ1-6; TRBD1 might be the D (6 bases). Between the trimmed V and J ends, which lost 3 bases and 7 bases, there was a span of 10 bases. The CDR3 has 13 residues. CDR1 DFQATT and CDR2 SNEGSKA come from the germline V gene (reference sequence). CDR3 DNA: TGCAGTGCTAGGAAGACAGGAAATTCACCCCTCCACTTT. It encodes CSARKTGNSPLHF.

The chain carries TRBV6-2 or TRBV6-3 and TRBJ1-2, with D possibly being TRBD1 (5 bases). Trimming took 5 bases from V and 8 from J, leaving 18 bases between them. In germline, CDR1 is MNHEY, CDR2 SVGEGT. This CDR3 is built from 14 residues. CDR3 protein: CASSPIIREVGYTF. Written as DNA, the CDR3 is TGTGCCAGCAGTCCTATAATCAGGGAAGTGGGCTACACCTTC.

At least ten counts were recorded for this clonotype. The chain carries TRBV20-1 and TRBJ2-7; a possible D gene is TRBD2 (5 bases). V gave up 3 bases and J gave up 3 bases, with 18 bases separating them. The germline CDR1 and CDR2 sequences are DFQATT and SNEGSKA (reference sequence). The CDR3 runs to 15 residues. CDR3: CSARGWDAGHYEQYF. The CDR3 DNA follows: TGCAGTGCTAGGGGGTGGGATGCGGGCCACTACGAGCAGTACTTC.

The chain uses TRBV3-1 and TRBJ2-7, with 10 bases lining up with TRBD2. J was trimmed by 4 bases and V by 0 bases; bases with no gene match: 9. The CDR3 spans 17 residues. Germline V gene lookup returns CDR1 LGHDT and CDR2 YNNKEL (reference sequence). The CDR3 coding sequence is TGTGCCAGCAGCCAAGAACCATGGGCTAGCGGGAGTTACGAGCAGTACTTC. The encoded protein is CASSQEPWASGSYEQYF.

This clonotype was found a few times. The chain links TRBV7-2 to TRBJ2-7; TRBD2 might be the D (5 bases). Trimming stripped 5 bases from V and 7 bases from J, with 18 bases between. Germline V gene data show CDR1 as SGHTA and CDR2 as FQGNSA. This CDR3 is 14 amino acids long. CDR3 region: CASSISTGSTEQYF. The CDR3 DNA sequence: TGTGCCAGCAGCATCTCAACGGGGAGTACGGAGCAGTACTTC.

This clonotype came up many times. This chain links TRBV20-1 with TRBJ2-5; TRBD2 might be the D (6 bases). The CDR3 has 13 amino acids. From germline, CDR1 is DFQATT and CDR2 SNEGSKA (reference sequence). Trimming shortened V by 4 bases and J by 5 bases, and 14 bases separated the two germline ends. DNA of the CDR3: TGCAGTGCTACGTTAGCGGTGGGGGAGACCCAGTACTTC. Amino acids: CSATLAVGETQYF.

This clonotype was detected ten times or more. The gene calls are TRBV20-1 and TRBJ2-5; TRBD2 agrees at 12 bases. V shed 0 bases and J 5 bases; nucleotides not matched to a gene: 10. CDR1 DFQATT and CDR2 SNEGSKA come from the germline V gene (reference sequence). This CDR3 is 17 amino acids long. Here the CDR3 reads CSAREGASGRARETQYF. CDR3 bases: TGCAGTGCTAGAGAGGGGGCTAGCGGGAGGGCCCGGGAGACCCAGTACTTC.

Remarks on this clonotype: One end of the junction does not line up with germline, which may come from a read error. This sequence joins TRBV7-2 and TRBJ1-1, with D unresolved. CDR3 size: 13 residues. Germline CDR1 is SGHTA and CDR2 is FQGNSA. In DNA, the CDR3 is TGTGCCAGCAGCCCCCTCAGGAACACTGAAGCTCTCTTT. Encoded protein: CASSPLRNTEALF. Looking up the rest from reference TRBV7-2 and TRBJ1-1 gives the full variable domain: GAGVSQSPSNKVTEKGKDVELRCDPISGHTALYWYRQSLGQGLEFLIYFQGNSAPDKSGLPSDRFSAERTGGSVSTLTIQRTQQEDSAVYLCASSPLRNTEALFGQGTRLTVV.

This clonotype was counted many times. The chain recombines TRBV28 with TRBJ2-4; 8 nucleotides agree with TRBD1. V gave up 4 bases and J gave up 0 bases; unmatched junction bases: 2. CDR3 length: 15 residues. CDR1 and CDR2 from the germline V gene are MDHEN and SYDVKM. This chain's CDR3 is CASSWTGLAKNIQYF. In nucleotides, the CDR3 is TGTGCCAGCAGTTGGACAGGGCTAGCCAAAAACATTCAGTACTTC.

This clonotype occurred many times. The J gene is TRBJ2-7, the V gene TRBV28; tentatively, D is TRBD1 or TRBD2 (5 bases each). Between the trimmed V and J ends, which lost 5 bases and 3 bases, there was a span of 11 bases. From germline, CDR1 is MDHEN and CDR2 SYDVKM. The CDR3 length is 13 residues. The CDR3 is CASSPGTFYEQYF. In nucleotides, the CDR3 is TGTGCCAGCAGTCCCGGGACCTTCTACGAGCAGTACTTC.

J is TRBJ2-6 and V is TRBV5-1; D is unresolved. The CDR3 has 18 amino acids. Germline lookup yields CDR1 SGHRS and CDR2 YFSETQ. Trimming removed 4 bases from V and 4 bases from J, with 21 bases in between. CDR3 in DNA: TGCGCCAGCAGCGTTGCCGGGCCTCAAAACTCGGGGGCCAACGTCCTGACTTTC. Translating it yields CASSVAGPQNSGANVLTF.

This clonotype was found a few times. The chain joins TRBV20-1 to TRBJ1-1; D uncertain. V was pared by 5 bases and J by 0 bases, with 13 bases between. The germline CDR1 and CDR2 sequences are DFQATT and SNEGSKA (reference sequence). The CDR3 is 14 amino acids. The CDR3 reads CSARGWSLNTEAFF. The CDR3 coding sequence is TGCAGTGCTCGAGGGTGGTCCCTGAACACTGAAGCTTTCTTT.

This chain links TRBV5-1 with TRBJ1-1; D ambiguous. Germline lookup yields CDR1 SGHRS and CDR2 YFSETQ. The CDR3 covers 14 residues. With 0 bases removed from V and 1 base from J, the gap between germline ends came to 7 bases. The CDR3: CASSLGVPNTEAFF. The CDR3, as DNA: TGCGCCAGCAGCTTGGGCGTCCCGAACACTGAAGCTTTCTTT.

The J gene is TRBJ2-7, the V gene TRBV30, with TRBD1 identical over 11 bases. V lost 5 bases and J lost 3; bases outside the gene matches: 3. CDR1 is GTSNPN and CDR2 is SVGIG in the germline V gene (reference sequence). The CDR3 covers 13 residues. The CDR3 loop is CAWGTGGNYEQYF. DNA for the CDR3: TGTGCCTGGGGGACAGGGGGAAACTACGAGCAGTACTTC.

The J gene is TRBJ1-6, the V gene TRBV27; TRBD1 is a possible D gene (5 bases). CDR1 and CDR2 (germline): MNHEY, SMNVEV (reference sequence). V gave up 7 bases and J gave up 7 bases, with 14 bases separating them. The CDR3 sequence is 14 residues long. CDR3 protein: CASNWGRLNSPLHF. CDR3 nucleotides: TGTGCCAGCAATTGGGGCCGACTGAATTCACCCCTCCACTTT.

V gene TRBV28 combines with J gene TRBJ2-1, with 8 positions matching TRBD1. CDR3 size: 15 residues. J was trimmed by 7 bases and V by 6 bases; bases with no gene match: 11. From germline, CDR1 is MDHEN and CDR2 SYDVKM. The CDR3 sequence: CASSLTGVTGNEQFF. The CDR3 DNA reads TGTGCCAGCAGCTTGACAGGGGTGACAGGGAATGAGCAGTTCTTC.

The rearrangement uses TRBV20-1 and TRBJ2-1; 8 bases agree with TRBD1. Germline CDR1 reads DFQATT; CDR2 reads SNEGSKA (reference sequence). With 6 bases clipped from V and 6 bases from J, the junction kept 4 bases outside the gene matches. The CDR3 covers 12 residues. CDR3: CSALGQVNEQFF. The CDR3 nucleotides read TGCAGTGCCTTGGGACAGGTCAATGAGCAGTTCTTC.

Remarks on this clonotype: A far more abundant clone sits one base away, making this likely a read error. The genes are TRBV24-1 and TRBJ1-2, with 7 bases matching TRBD1. The CDR3 runs 13 residues. Germline lookup yields CDR1 KGHDR and CDR2 SFDVKD. V was pared by 7 bases and J by 4 bases, with 5 bases of the junction left unmatched. The CDR3 nucleotides are TGTGCCACCAGCGAGGGACAGTTCTATGGCTACACCTTC. As protein: CATSEGQFYGYTF.